This is a list of T cell receptor beta chains from one sample in a study of T cells in Graves' hyperthyroidism and ophthalmopathy. From the multiplex PCR reads, TCRdb called clonotypes with MiXCR, one entry per CDR3 protein. The sample carries 500,000 to 650,000 distinct CDR3 sequences, 14% recorded once. Sequenced input: blood. The receptors stem from a woman in her thirties or forties with Graves' hyperthyroidism. Both conserved end residues are part of each CDR3. The D gene is left open where the match is weak. A row's size may be missing; if present it is once, few, many or a size class.

V	size	J	D	DNA	CDR3
TRBV3-1	-	TRBJ2-3	TRBD1	TGTGCCAGCAGCCAAGTCGGGGCGCTTGAGGGACAGACAACAGATACGCAGTATTTT	CASSQVGALEGQTTDTQYF
TRBV7-9	-	TRBJ1-5	-	TGTGCCAGCAGCTTAGGCGGGACGGGGGTGAATTTT	CASSLGGTGVNF
TRBV19	-	TRBJ2-7	TRBD1	TGTGCCAGTAGTCGTAGACAGGGAGTACAGGACGAGCAGTACTTC	CASSRRQGVQDEQYF
TRBV7-9	many	TRBJ2-7	-	TGTGCCAGCAGTTTCGAGGGGTACGAGCAGTACTTC	CASSFEGYEQYF
TRBV7-2	-	TRBJ2-2	-	TGTGCCAGCAGCCCCCGGGGGAACAGGAACACCGGGGAGCTGTTTTTT	CASSPRGNRNTGELFF
TRBV10-3	few	TRBJ2-7	-	TGTGCCTCGGGTGTAGCCTACGAGCAGTACTTC	CASGVAYEQYF
TRBV20-1	-	TRBJ1-2	-	TGCAGTGCCCCGGGGGGGGCCGGCTACACCTTC	CSAPGGAGYTF
TRBV20-1	few	TRBJ2-7	TRBD2	TGCAGTGCTTTAAATAGCGGGAGTAAGGCCTACGAGCAGTACTTC	CSALNSGSKAYEQYF
TRBV7-2	many	TRBJ2-1	-	TGTGCCAGCAGCTTAGATGGTGCCTACAATGAGCAGTTCTTC	CASSLDGAYNEQFF
TRBV7-2	many	TRBJ2-2	-	TGTGCCAGCAGCTTAGCAGGGAATGTCGACACCGGGGAGCTGTTTTTT	CASSLAGNVDTGELFF
TRBV20-1	few	TRBJ2-7	-	TGCAGTTCTAAAGAGGGGGGGACATATACCTACGAGCAGTACTTC	CSSKEGGTYTYEQYF
TRBV28	many	TRBJ1-6	-	TGTGCCAGCAGTTTTAGGCCAGGTGATTCACCCCTCCACTTT	CASSFRPGDSPLHF
TRBV6-5	-	TRBJ2-3	-	TGTGCCAGCAGTTACTCGCAGGGGAGGAATACGCAGTATTTT	CASSYSQGRNTQYF
TRBV25-1	-	TRBJ2-5	TRBD2	TGTGCCAGCAGTGAACTAGCGGCAAACCAAGAGACCCAGTACTTC	CASSELAANQETQYF
TRBV30	-	TRBJ1-2	TRBD1	TGTGCTTTAACTAAGGGACAGAATAACTATGGCTACACCTTC	CALTKGQNNYGYTF
TRBV12-3/TRBV12-4	many	TRBJ2-3	-	TGTGCCAGCAGTTTGGGGAGCGACACACCCACAGATACGCAGTATTTT	CASSLGSDTPTDTQYF
TRBV7-2	many	TRBJ2-7	-	TGTGCCAGCAGTTCCGCGACAGTTCTAGTTCGAAACGAGCAGTACTTC	CASSSATVLVRNEQYF
TRBV6-5	-	TRBJ1-2	-	TGTGCCAGCAGTTACTTGGGCGGCGGCTACACCTTC	CASSYLGGGYTF
TRBV4-1	-	TRBJ1-4	-	TGCGCCAGCAGCCAGAAAAGGGACGAAAAACTGTTTTTT	CASSQKRDEKLFF
TRBV18	few	TRBJ1-1	-	TGTGCCAGCTCACCAAGACAGGACGCAGGAGGTGAAGCTTTCTTT	CASSPRQDAGGEAFF
TRBV20-1	-	TRBJ2-1	-	TGCAGTGCTAGAGGAATTGGTAGGAATGAGCAGTTCTTC	CSARGIGRNEQFF
TRBV7-2	many	TRBJ2-1	-	TGTGCCAGCAGCTCCGGTCTAGATTTCGGCGAGCAGTTCTTC	CASSSGLDFGEQFF
TRBV13	-	TRBJ1-2	-	TGTGCCAGCAGCTCCGACAGTAGTCGATATGGCTACACCTTC	CASSSDSSRYGYTF
TRBV5-4	-	TRBJ2-3	TRBD1	TGTGCCAGCAGCTTGTTGCCGGGGGGACAGGGGATCATAGATACGCAGTATTTT	CASSLLPGGQGIIDTQYF
TRBV19	-	TRBJ1-1	-	TGTGCCAGTACCACCAAGGGGGGGACTGAAGCTTTCTTT	CASTTKGGTEAFF
TRBV10-3	few	TRBJ2-6	-	TGTGCCATCAGTGAGTCTGAGGGGTCTGGGGCCAACGTCCTGACTTTC	CAISESEGSGANVLTF
TRBV5-1	-	TRBJ2-7	-	TGCGCCAGCCGCCTGGGGGAGTACGAGCAGTACTTC	CASRLGEYEQYF
TRBV3-1	many	TRBJ2-1	-	TGTGCCAGCAGCCAAGGAGGGATGGGAAATGAGCAGTTCTTC	CASSQGGMGNEQFF
TRBV28	many	TRBJ2-3	TRBD2	TGTGCCAGCACCCGATATCGACTAGCGGCCACAGATACGCAGTATTTT	CASTRYRLAATDTQYF
TRBV30	many	TRBJ2-3	-	TGTGCCTGGAGAAAGGTTGGGGCAGATACGCAGTATTTT	CAWRKVGADTQYF
TRBV14	few	TRBJ2-6	-	TGTGCCAGCAGCCAAGAAAGGGCCTCTGGGGCCAACGTCCTGACTTTC	CASSQERASGANVLTF
TRBV10-3	many	TRBJ2-1	-	TGTGCCATCAGTGAGTTGGGGGCCGATGAGCAGTTCTTC	CAISELGADEQFF
TRBV5-1	many	TRBJ1-1	-	TGCGCCAGCAGCTTGACAGGGTGGGGTGAAGCTTTCTTT	CASSLTGWGEAFF
TRBV7-9	many	TRBJ1-1	-	TGTGCCTTCAAGACTGCAAACACTGAAGCTTTCTTT	CAFKTANTEAFF
TRBV10-3	many	TRBJ2-5	-	TGTGCCATCAGTGAGACAAGATGGAGCAAGACCCAGTACTTC	CAISETRWSKTQYF
TRBV7-9	many	TRBJ1-4	-	TGTGCCAGCAGCTGGGACGGCGGAAAACTGTTTTTT	CASSWDGGKLFF
TRBV12-3/TRBV12-4	many	TRBJ2-5	-	TGTGCCAGCAGTGAGACAGATCCGGGTACCCAGTACTTC	CASSETDPGTQYF
TRBV6-5	few	TRBJ1-1	-	TGTGCCAGCAGTTACTCGAATACAGACACGAACACTGAAGCTTTCTTT	CASSYSNTDTNTEAFF
TRBV11-1	-	TRBJ2-7	TRBD2	TGTGCCAGCAGCTTTAGCGGGAACTCCTACGAGCAGTACTTC	CASSFSGNSYEQYF
TRBV6-1	many	TRBJ2-1	TRBD2	TGTGCCAGCGAACTAGCGGGAGGGGTCAATGAGCAGTTCTTC	CASELAGGVNEQFF
TRBV11-1	many	TRBJ2-1	TRBD2	TGTGCCAGCAGCTTTTCTATGGCGGGAGGGACCTACAATGAGCAGTTCTTC	CASSFSMAGGTYNEQFF
TRBV19	few	TRBJ2-2	-	TGTGCCAGTACGACTCTCACCGGGGAGCTGTTTTTT	CASTTLTGELFF
TRBV28	many	TRBJ2-5	-	TGTGCCAGCAGAACGGACGAGGGGGAGACCCAGTACTTC	CASRTDEGETQYF
TRBV9	many	TRBJ2-7	-	TGTGCCAGCAGCGTAGGACCGGGGAAAACCTACGAGCAGTACTTC	CASSVGPGKTYEQYF
TRBV5-1	-	TRBJ2-3	-	TGTGCCAGCAGCGCTCGTTGGGGACTCACAGATACGCAGTATTTT	CASSARWGLTDTQYF